This TCR beta chain was identified in a study of blood T cell repertoires in COVID-19. Measured with immunoSEQ multiplex PCR; TCRdb has only the in-frame clones, and not every one. The profile shows 65,000 or so clones, 90% of them singletons. The V and J ends lost 8 bases and 5 bases, in that order; junction bases with no gene match: 16. Germline CDR1 and CDR2: GTSNPN and SVGIG (reference sequence). The length of the CDR3 is 15 residues. Sequences were obtained from peripheral blood. The rearrangement links TRBV30 to TRBJ1-1; TRBD1 matches at 8 bases. This receptor was taken from a man between 60 and 75 years old with acute or convalescent COVID-19. Written as DNA, the CDR3 is TGTGCCAGCTCCAACGCCAGGGGGCTGAGAACTGAAGCTTTCTTT. Its protein product is CASSNARGLRTEAFF. The variable domain in full, with the rest retrieved from reference TRBV30 and TRBJ1-1, is SQTIHQWPATLVQPVGSPLSLECTVEGTSNPNLYWYRQAAGRGLQLLFYSVGIGQISSEVPQNLSASRPQDRQFILSSKKLLLSDSGFYLCASSNARGLRTEAFFGQGTRLTVV.